The subject of this entry is one T cell receptor beta chain. Its matching antigen is unknown. Nominally healthy donors provided the samples, though records likely missed some immune exposures. Germline V lookup: CDR1 SNHLY, CDR2 FYNNEI. The CDR3 extends over 14 amino acids. V lost 7 bases to trimming and J lost 0 bases, with 10 bases between them. The PCR made use of 60 Vbeta and 13 Jbeta primers. Original analysis: In a later analysis, about 12 million of 75 million to 85 million unique beta chains occurred in at least two donors. The assay was immunoSEQ multiplex PCR, and TCRdb's table has in-frame clones only and misses some. V, J and clone size derive from that table, while D and trimming were established from the DNA sequence. The sample carries around 150,000 clones, roughly 80% recorded once. The sample belongs to a study of cytomegalovirus exposure and HLA in healthy donors. Broader study findings: Rare TCR sequences dominated, though some public TCRs recurred in many donors.

This chain connects TRBV2 to TRBJ1-5, with a possible D match to TRBD1 (6 bases). The sample taken for sequencing was PBMCs. This clonotype originated in a female donor in good health and CMV-seronegative. The CDR3 DNA reads TGTGCCAGCACCAGACAGGATAGCAATCAGCCCCAGCATTTT. Protein: CASTRQDSNQPQHF.